This T cell receptor (beta chain) comes out of a study of blood T cell repertoires in COVID-19. About the study: The United States, Italy and Spain supplied acute and convalescent COVID-19 samples. PBMCs, B-cell-depleted T cells, or T cells provided the cDNA or gDNA that made up the material.

As processed by the authors: Nucleated cell number was recorded as an estimate derived from reference gene primer amplification. The data were produced by immunoSEQ multiplex PCR, yet TCRdb's version contains in-frame clones alone and is incomplete. V and J calls and clone size are given by that table; D and trimming were obtained from the DNA. The sample records roughly 260,000 clones, more than 70% being singletons. The source of this sequence is a woman aged 45-65 years with acute or convalescent COVID-19. Material for sequencing was peripheral blood.

CDR3 coding DNA: TGCAGTGCTAATCGAGTCGATGAGCAGTTCTTC. This gives the protein CSANRVDEQFF. J is TRBJ2-1 and V is TRBV20-1; no clear D. CDR1 DFQATT and CDR2 SNEGSKA come from the germline V gene (reference sequence). The CDR3 totals 11 residues. V shed 4 bases and J shed 8 bases, with 9 bases lying between them.